Reported below is one T cell receptor (beta chain). The data are from a study of T cell changes during pregnancy in multiple sclerosis. Germline CDR1 reads SGDLS; CDR2 reads YYNGEE. Trimming stripped 0 bases from V and 3 bases from J, with 11 bases between. The CDR3 contains 15 residues. Sequencing was performed with immunoSEQ multiplex PCR; in TCRdb, only in-frame clones are kept and a portion is missing. The sample contains just under 50,000 clones, approximately 95% of which appear only once. The sequencing used CD4+ T cells from peripheral blood mononuclear cells, collected in the third trimester of pregnancy. The chain uses TRBV9 and TRBJ2-3, with a tentative D call TRBD2 (6 bases). The receptor was derived from a female donor with multiple sclerosis, enrolled in a pregnancy study. In nucleotides, the CDR3 is TGTGCCAGCAGCGTAGAAGGAGGGGCTACAGATACGCAGTATTTT. It is translated as CASSVEGGATDTQYF.